In its sample, the clone carrying this TCR beta chain was seen many times. Antigen: not known. The data were obtained in a study of T cells in Graves' hyperthyroidism and ophthalmopathy. The V gene end was trimmed by 3 bases and the J gene end by 0 bases; junction bases not matched to a gene: 8. The germline V gene has CDR1 SGHRS and CDR2 YFSETQ. The CDR3 is 17 residues long. Each person with ophthalmopathy scored at least 3 on the Clinical Activity Score, reached NOSPECS grade 4 or higher, and had been ill under 3 months. Fresh 10 ml peripheral blood yielded PBMCs. Study findings and constraints: The majority of expanded thyroid clonotypes above 0.001 also appeared in blood.

Template material for amplifying TCR beta CDR3 regions consisted of RNA transcripts. The TCR CDR3 first-round RT-PCR relied on the HTBI primer set. One entry per CDR3 protein results from TCRdb running MiXCR on the multiplex PCR reads. The sample has over 350,000 distinct CDR3 sequences, roughly 14% seen once. The V and J genes are TRBV5-1 and TRBJ2-2; 7 bases agree with TRBD1. The receptor was isolated from a man aged 18-30 years with Graves' ophthalmopathy. The sample taken for sequencing was blood. CDR3 in DNA: TGCGCCAGCAGCTGGGACAGAGGAGGTCCGAACACCGGGGAGCTGTTTTTT. It translates to CASSWDRGGPNTGELFF.